This TCR beta chain was profiled in a study of patients and donors after allogeneic stem cell transplantation. TCRdb reprocessed the RT-PCR reads with MiXCR, giving one entry per CDR3 protein. This table has approximately 200,000 distinct CDR3 sequences, around two fifths appearing once. The germline V gene has CDR1 SGDLS and CDR2 YYNGEE. J gave up 1 base and V 2 bases, and 5 bases lay outside the gene matches. This CDR3 region has 15 residues. The V and J genes are TRBV9 and TRBJ2-5, with 7 bases aligning to TRBD2. The sample consisted of blood, either unsorted or a sorted T cell fraction (not recorded which). This TCR was recovered from a human donor who was either an allogeneic HSCT recipient or a stem cell or donor lymphocyte infusion donor (not recorded which). It is not recorded whose cells these are; they may come from a transplant donor. In DNA form, the CDR3 reads TGTGCCAGCAGCGTCACCGGGACTACCCAAGAGACCCAGTACTTC. Translated: CASSVTGTTQETQYF.